Listed below are T cell receptor beta chains from one sample, sequenced in a study of blood T cell repertoires in COVID-19. Assay: immunoSEQ multiplex PCR; the TCRdb copy retains only in-frame clones and omits some. The sample yields about 250,000 clones, about 82% seen once. The sequenced sample was peripheral blood. The receptors were gathered from an elderly woman with COVID-19, enrolled during active disease. Both conserved end residues are part of each CDR3. The D gene is left open where the match is weak. Size is stated for part of the rows, as once, few or many counts, or as a class when the clone is expanded.

TRBV29-1	.	.	TRBJ2-5	CSFSPGGRETQYF	TGCAGCTTCTCCCCAGGGGGGCGAGAGACCCAGTACTTC
TRBV28	.	.	TRBJ1-5	CASRTDFYQPQHF	TGTGCCAGCAGGACGGACTTCTATCAGCCCCAGCATTTT
TRBV5-1	.	.	TRBJ1-1	CASSLGGTKNTEAFF	TGCGCCAGCAGCTTGGGGGGGACTAAGAACACTGAAGCTTTCTTT
TRBV18	.	.	TRBJ2-7	CASSPPGLSAYEQYF	TGTGCCAGCTCACCTCCGGGACTCTCCGCCTACGAGCAGTACTTC
TRBV11-2	TRBD1	few	TRBJ2-5	CASSFGTGYQETQYF	TGTGCCAGCAGCTTCGGGACAGGGTACCAAGAGACCCAGTACTTC
TRBV28	TRBD1	.	TRBJ1-2	CASSLQGVSGGYTF	TGTGCCAGCAGTTTACAGGGGGTATCCGGTGGCTACACCTTC
TRBV18	.	.	TRBJ1-3	CASSEGASSGNTIYF	TGTGCCAGCTCAGAAGGGGCGAGCTCTGGAAACACCATATATTTT
TRBV24-1	.	once	TRBJ2-7	CATSDLPGSQQYF	TGTGCCACCAGTGATCTCCCAGGGTCCCAGCAGTACTTC
TRBV5-4	.	once	TRBJ2-2	CASRSGGSANTGELFF	TGTGCCAGCCGGTCAGGAGGGAGTGCGAACACCGGGGAGCTGTTTTTT
TRBV12-3/TRBV12-4	.	.	TRBJ1-5	CASSLLSNQPQHF	TGTGCCAGCAGTCTCCTTAGCAATCAGCCCCAGCATTTT
TRBV27	TRBD2	once	TRBJ2-7	CASKSGGEQYF	TGTGCCAGCAAGTCGGGAGGCGAGCAGTACTTC
TRBV30	TRBD1	.	TRBJ1-5	CAWGQDNQPQHF	TGTGCCTGGGGACAGGACAATCAGCCCCAGCATTTT
TRBV10-3	.	few	TRBJ1-1	CAISESGGGNTEAFF	TGTGCCATCAGTGAGTCTGGGGGGGGGAACACTGAAGCTTTCTTT
TRBV18	TRBD1	.	TRBJ1-1	CASSLDRVYTEAFF	TGTGCCAGCTCTCTTGACAGGGTTTACACTGAAGCTTTCTTT
TRBV5-1	.	.	TRBJ2-1	CASSLDGASYNEQFF	TGCGCCAGCAGCTTGGATGGGGCCTCCTACAATGAGCAGTTCTTC
TRBV7-6	.	.	TRBJ1-6	CASSLMNRGGGDSPLHF	TGTGCCAGCAGCTTAATGAACCGCGGGGGTGGGGATTCACCCCTCCACTTT
TRBV18	.	.	TRBJ1-1	CASSPDTATEAFF	TGTGCCAGCTCGCCAGACACGGCCACTGAAGCTTTCTTT
TRBV9	TRBD2	.	TRBJ2-1	CASSVVLAGMNEQFF	TGTGCCAGCAGCGTAGTACTAGCGGGGATGAATGAGCAGTTCTTC
TRBV7-8	TRBD2	once	TRBJ2-1	CASSLTAGLAGIEQFF	TGTGCCAGCAGCTTAACCGCCGGACTAGCGGGGATTGAGCAGTTCTTC
TRBV19	.	few	TRBJ1-6	CASSIGTENSPLHF	TGTGCCAGTAGTATAGGGACAGAGAATTCACCCCTCCACTTT
TRBV3-1/TRBV3-2	.	.	TRBJ1-5	CASSGLQDQPQHF	TGTGCCAGCAGCGGGCTACAAGATCAGCCCCAGCATTTT
TRBV6-5	.	.	TRBJ2-3	CASSIGTPAGDTQYF	TGTGCCAGCAGTATCGGGACACCCGCCGGAGATACGCAGTATTTT
TRBV4-1	TRBD1	.	TRBJ1-2	CASSQEGTGAGGYGYTF	TGCGCCAGCAGCCAAGAAGGAACAGGGGCAGGAGGGTATGGCTACACCTTC
TRBV5-4	.	.	TRBJ1-1	CASSPTGSYTEAFF	TGTGCCAGCAGCCCGACAGGCAGCTACACTGAAGCTTTCTTT
TRBV21-1	.	few	TRBJ1-3	CASSPRKRRVSGNTIYF	TGTGCCAGCAGCCCGAGGAAGAGACGGGTCTCCGGAAACACCATATATTTT
TRBV2	TRBD1	.	TRBJ1-5	CASSEMGQGGSQPQHF	TGTGCCAGCAGTGAAATGGGACAGGGAGGAAGTCAGCCCCAGCATTTT
TRBV19	.	.	TRBJ1-1	CASSIEVMNTEAFF	TGTGCCAGTAGTATTGAGGTTATGAACACTGAAGCTTTCTTT
TRBV29-1	.	.	TRBJ2-5	CSTGRTSGEKTQYF	TGCAGCACTGGGCGGACCAGCGGTGAAAAGACCCAGTACTTC
TRBV2	TRBD1	.	TRBJ2-7	CASSERQGPTYEQYF	TGTGCCAGCAGTGAAAGACAGGGCCCTACCTACGAGCAGTACTTC
TRBV24-1	TRBD1	.	TRBJ2-7	CATSDPGTAYEQYF	TGTGCCACCAGTGACCCCGGGACAGCATACGAGCAGTACTTC
TRBV7-2	.	.	TRBJ1-6	CASSFSPGVGNNSPLHF	TGTGCCAGCAGCTTTTCTCCGGGAGTTGGAAATAATTCACCCCTCCACTTT
TRBV6-5	TRBD1	.	TRBJ2-1	CASNRGGEQFF	TGTGCCAGCAACAGGGGCGGTGAGCAGTTCTTC
TRBV11-2	.	.	TRBJ2-3	CASSLPLTRIDTQYF	TGTGCCAGCAGCTTACCCCTGACTAGAATAGATACGCAGTATTTT
TRBV30	TRBD1	.	TRBJ1-2	CACRNHDRGGYTF	TGTGCCTGTCGAAATCATGACAGGGGCGGCTACACCTTC
TRBV3-1/TRBV3-2	TRBD1	few	TRBJ2-2	CASRQGGSGGELFF	TGTGCCAGCAGACAAGGGGGCTCGGGCGGGGAGCTGTTTTTT
TRBV9	.	.	TRBJ2-2	CASSVAPGGTGELFF	TGTGCCAGCAGCGTAGCTCCAGGAGGCACCGGGGAGCTGTTTTTT
TRBV4-2	TRBD2	once	TRBJ2-1	CASSQGAGGLSEQFF	TGTGCCAGCAGCCAGGGAGCGGGGGGGCTGTCTGAGCAGTTCTTC
TRBV27	TRBD1	.	TRBJ1-2	CASSSKPTGWDGYTF	TGTGCCAGCAGTTCAAAGCCGACAGGGTGGGACGGCTACACCTTC
TRBV18	TRBD1	.	TRBJ1-2	CASSPTLDRDYGYTF	TGTGCCAGCTCACCCACACTTGACAGGGACTATGGCTACACCTTC
TRBV6-5	.	.	TRBJ1-2	CASSYSSRLNYGYTF	TGTGCCAGCAGTTACTCGAGCAGGCTTAACTATGGCTACACCTTC
TRBV29-1	.	once	TRBJ2-6	CSAFIGVTGANVLTF	TGCAGCGCTTTCATAGGGGTAACTGGGGCCAACGTCCTGACTTTC
TRBV7-9	.	.	TRBJ1-2	CASSHLDRSNYGYTF	TGTGCCAGCAGCCACCTCGACAGATCAAACTATGGCTACACCTTC
TRBV24-1	.	.	TRBJ1-5	CATSDGQKNQPQHF	TGTGCCACCAGTGATGGACAGAAAAATCAGCCCCAGCATTTT